This T cell receptor beta chain is from a study of shared clonotypes between healthy human individuals. Study information: Donors were a couple of women and a few men aged 18 to 49. Notes on the study in general: Tissue TCR repertoires likely differ from these blood-only repertoires.

This clone was detected once. Its cognate antigen is unknown. Per the original data handling: There were no quality scores in the junction-only immunoSEQ sequences, so filtering differed. This table comes from immunoSEQ multiplex PCR, and its TCRdb copy is limited to in-frame clones, with some not included. That table supplies the V and J calls and clone size; D and trimming were determined from the DNA. Of hundreds of thousands of clones in the sample, around 80% were seen once. CDR3 length: 15 amino acids. V dropped 3 bases and J dropped 3 bases, with 16 bases sitting between them. From germline, CDR1 is SQVTM and CDR2 ANQGSEA. There were no recent acute infections or vaccinations among the donors, who were healthy HIV-negative adults.

The TCR sequence derives from a woman in her thirties or forties in good health. Some clones in this sample may be carry-over from other donors' samples. The chain carries TRBV29-1 and TRBJ2-3, with D perhaps matching TRBD2 (6 bases). Sequencing was carried out using PBMCs. The CDR3 loop reads CSVERAGFGTDTQYF. CDR3 nucleotide sequence: TGCAGCGTTGAGCGGGCGGGGTTCGGGACAGATACGCAGTATTTT.